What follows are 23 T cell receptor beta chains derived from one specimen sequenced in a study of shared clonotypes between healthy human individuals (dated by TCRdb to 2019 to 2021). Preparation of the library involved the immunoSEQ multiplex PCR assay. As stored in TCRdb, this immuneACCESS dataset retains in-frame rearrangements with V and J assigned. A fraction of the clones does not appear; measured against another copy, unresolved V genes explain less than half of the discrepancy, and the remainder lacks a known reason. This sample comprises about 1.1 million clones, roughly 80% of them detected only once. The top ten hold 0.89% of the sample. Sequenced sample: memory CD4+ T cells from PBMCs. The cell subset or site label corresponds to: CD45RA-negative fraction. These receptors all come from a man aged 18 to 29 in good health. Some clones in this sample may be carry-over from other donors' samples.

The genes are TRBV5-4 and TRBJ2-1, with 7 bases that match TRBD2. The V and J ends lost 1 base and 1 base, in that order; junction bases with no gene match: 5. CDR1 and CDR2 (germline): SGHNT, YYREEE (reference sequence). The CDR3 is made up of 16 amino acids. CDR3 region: CASSLNGGGSYNEQFF. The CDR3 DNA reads TGTGCCAGCAGCTTGAACGGCGGGGGATCCTACAATGAGCAGTTCTTC.

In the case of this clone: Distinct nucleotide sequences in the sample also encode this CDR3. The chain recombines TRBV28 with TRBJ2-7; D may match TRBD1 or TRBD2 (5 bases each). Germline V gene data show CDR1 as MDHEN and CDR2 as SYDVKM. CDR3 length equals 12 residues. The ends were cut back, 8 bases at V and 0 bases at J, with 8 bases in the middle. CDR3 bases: TGTGCCAGCGGGGGAAGCTCCTACGAGCAGTACTTC. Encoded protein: CASGGSSYEQYF.

The DNA for the CDR3 is TGTGCCAGCAGGGGGCCAGGCCGTCGAGCCCAGCATTTT. It codes for CASRGPGRRAQHF. The chain links TRBV2 to TRBJ1-5, with a weak D call TRBD1 (5 bases). Trimming took 6 bases from V and 11 from J, leaving 17 bases between them. The CDR3 has 13 amino acids. Germline CDR1 reads SNHLY; CDR2 reads FYNNEI.

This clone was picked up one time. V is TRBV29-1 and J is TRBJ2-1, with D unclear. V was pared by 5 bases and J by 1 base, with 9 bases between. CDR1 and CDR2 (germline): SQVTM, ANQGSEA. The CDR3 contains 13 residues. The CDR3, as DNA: TGCAGCGTTACGAGTAGATCCTACAATGAGCAGTTCTTC. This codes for CSVTSRSYNEQFF.

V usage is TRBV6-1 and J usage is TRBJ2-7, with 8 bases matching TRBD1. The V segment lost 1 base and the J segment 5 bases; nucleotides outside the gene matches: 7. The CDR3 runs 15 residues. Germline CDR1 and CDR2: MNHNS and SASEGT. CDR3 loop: CASSEGPDRGNEQYF. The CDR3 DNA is TGTGCCAGCAGTGAAGGGCCCGACAGGGGCAACGAGCAGTACTTC.

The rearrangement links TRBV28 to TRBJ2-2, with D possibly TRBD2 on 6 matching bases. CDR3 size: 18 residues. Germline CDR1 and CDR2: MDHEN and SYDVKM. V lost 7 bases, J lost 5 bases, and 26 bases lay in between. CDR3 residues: CASTQAPASVLWTGELFF. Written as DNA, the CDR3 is TGTGCCAGCACTCAAGCCCCCGCTAGCGTCTTATGGACCGGGGAGCTGTTTTTT.

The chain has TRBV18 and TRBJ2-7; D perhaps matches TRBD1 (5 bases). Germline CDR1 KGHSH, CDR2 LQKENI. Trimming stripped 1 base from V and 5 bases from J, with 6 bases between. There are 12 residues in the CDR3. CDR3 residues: CASSPQGNEQYF. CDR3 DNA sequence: TGTGCCAGCTCACCACAGGGGAACGAGCAGTACTTC. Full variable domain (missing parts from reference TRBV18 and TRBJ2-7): NAGVMQNPRHLVRRRGQEARLRCSPMKGHSHVYWYRQLPEEGLKFMVYLQKENIIDESGMPKERFSAEFPKEGPSILRIQQVVRGDSAAYFCASSPQGNEQYFGPGTRLTVT.

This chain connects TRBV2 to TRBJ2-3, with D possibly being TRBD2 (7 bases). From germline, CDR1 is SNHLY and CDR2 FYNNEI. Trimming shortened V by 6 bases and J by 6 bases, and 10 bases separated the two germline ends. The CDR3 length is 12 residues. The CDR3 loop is CASRGGGDTQYF. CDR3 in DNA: TGTGCCAGCAGGGGAGGGGGGGATACGCAGTATTTT.

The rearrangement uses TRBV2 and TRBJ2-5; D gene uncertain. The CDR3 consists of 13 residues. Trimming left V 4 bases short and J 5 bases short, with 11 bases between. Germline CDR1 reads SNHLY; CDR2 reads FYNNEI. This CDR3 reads CASSAPPRETQYF. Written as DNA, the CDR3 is TGTGCCAGCAGTGCCCCACCAAGGGAGACCCAGTACTTC.

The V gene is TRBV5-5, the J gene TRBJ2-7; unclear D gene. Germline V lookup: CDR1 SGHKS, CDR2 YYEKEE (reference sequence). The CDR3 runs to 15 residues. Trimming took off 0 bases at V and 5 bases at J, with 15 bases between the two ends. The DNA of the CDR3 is TGTGCCAGCAGCTTGGTTGTAGTCGCTTTCCACGAGCAGTACTTC. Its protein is CASSLVVVAFHEQYF.

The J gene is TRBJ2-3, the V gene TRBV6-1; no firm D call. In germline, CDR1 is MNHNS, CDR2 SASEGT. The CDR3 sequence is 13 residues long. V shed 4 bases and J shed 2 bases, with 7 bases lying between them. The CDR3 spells CASSALLTDTQYF. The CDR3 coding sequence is TGTGCCAGCAGTGCACTACTCACAGATACGCAGTATTTT.

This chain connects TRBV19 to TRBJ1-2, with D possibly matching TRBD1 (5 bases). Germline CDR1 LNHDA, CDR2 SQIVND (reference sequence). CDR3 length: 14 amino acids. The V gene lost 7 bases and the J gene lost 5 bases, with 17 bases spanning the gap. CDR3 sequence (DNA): TGTGCCAGTAAAGAAGGACGGGGCGGGTATGGCTACACCTTC. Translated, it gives CASKEGRGGYGYTF.

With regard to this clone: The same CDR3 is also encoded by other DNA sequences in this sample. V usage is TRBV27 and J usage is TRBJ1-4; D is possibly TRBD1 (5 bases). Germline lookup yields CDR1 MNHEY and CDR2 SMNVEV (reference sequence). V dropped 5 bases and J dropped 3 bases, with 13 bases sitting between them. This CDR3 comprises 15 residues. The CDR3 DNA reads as TGTGCCAGCAGTCTGTCGGGGCAGGCTAATGAAAAACTGTTTTTT. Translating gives CASSLSGQANEKLFF.

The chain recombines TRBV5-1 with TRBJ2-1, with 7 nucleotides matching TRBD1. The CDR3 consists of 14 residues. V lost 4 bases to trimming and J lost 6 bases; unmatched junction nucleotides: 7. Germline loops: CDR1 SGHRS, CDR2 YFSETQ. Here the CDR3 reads CASSPGQVPNEQFF. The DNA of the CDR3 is TGCGCCAGCAGCCCAGGACAGGTTCCCAATGAGCAGTTCTTC.

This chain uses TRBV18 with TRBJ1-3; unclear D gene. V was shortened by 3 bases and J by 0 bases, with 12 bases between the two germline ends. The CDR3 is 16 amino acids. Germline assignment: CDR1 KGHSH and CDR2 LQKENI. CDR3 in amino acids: CASSPTGFSSGNTIYF. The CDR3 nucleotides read TGTGCCAGCTCACCGACCGGGTTTTCCTCTGGAAACACCATATATTTT.

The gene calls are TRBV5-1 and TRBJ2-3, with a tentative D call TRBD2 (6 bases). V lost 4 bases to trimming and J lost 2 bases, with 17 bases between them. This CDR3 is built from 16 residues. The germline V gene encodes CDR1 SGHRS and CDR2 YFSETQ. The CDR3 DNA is TGCGCCAGCAGCCGGGACTTCTCGAGGCCCACAGATACGCAGTATTTT. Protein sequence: CASSRDFSRPTDTQYF.

The CDR3 coding sequence is TGTGCCAGCAGTTCCGGGGCCCAAGGGGGCACTGAAGCTTTCTTT. Translating gives CASSSGAQGGTEAFF. The chain recombines TRBV5-4 with TRBJ1-1; TRBD1 might be the D (6 bases). Per the germline V gene, CDR1 is SGHNT and CDR2 is YYREEE (reference sequence). The V and J ends lost 5 bases and 4 bases respectively, with 18 bases between them. The CDR3 consists of 15 residues. Looking up the rest from reference TRBV5-4 and TRBJ1-1 gives the full variable domain: ETGVTQSPTHLIKTRGQQVTLRCSSQSGHNTVSWYQQALGQGPQFIFQYYREEENGRGNFPPRFSGLQFPNYSSELNVNALELDDSALYLCASSSGAQGGTEAFFGQGTRLTVV.

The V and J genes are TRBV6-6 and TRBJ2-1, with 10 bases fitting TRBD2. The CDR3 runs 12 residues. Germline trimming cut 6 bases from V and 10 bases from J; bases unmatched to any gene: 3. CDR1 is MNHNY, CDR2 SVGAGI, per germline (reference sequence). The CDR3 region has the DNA TGTGCCAGCAGCCGGACTAGCGGAGAGCAGTTCTTC. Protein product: CASSRTSGEQFF.

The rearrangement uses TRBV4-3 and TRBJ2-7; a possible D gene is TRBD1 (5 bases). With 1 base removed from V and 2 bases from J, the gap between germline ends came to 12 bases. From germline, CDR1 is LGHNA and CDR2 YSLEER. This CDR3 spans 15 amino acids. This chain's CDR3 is CASSQVVGDPYEQYF. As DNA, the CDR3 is TGCGCCAGCAGCCAAGTGGTAGGGGATCCCTACGAGCAGTACTTC.

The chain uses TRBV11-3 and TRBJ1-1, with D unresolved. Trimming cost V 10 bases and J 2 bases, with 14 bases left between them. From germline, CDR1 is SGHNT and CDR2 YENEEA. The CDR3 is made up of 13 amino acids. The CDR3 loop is CATRRMGNTEAFF. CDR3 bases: TGTGCCACGCGACGAATGGGAAACACTGAAGCTTTCTTT.

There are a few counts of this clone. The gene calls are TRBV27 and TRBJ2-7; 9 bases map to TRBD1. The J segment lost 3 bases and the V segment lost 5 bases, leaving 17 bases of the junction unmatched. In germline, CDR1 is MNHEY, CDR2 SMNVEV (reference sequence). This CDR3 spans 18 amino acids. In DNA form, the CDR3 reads TGTGCCAGCAGTAACAAACCTCAAACCGGGACAGGGCACTACGAGCAGTACTTC. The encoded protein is CASSNKPQTGTGHYEQYF.

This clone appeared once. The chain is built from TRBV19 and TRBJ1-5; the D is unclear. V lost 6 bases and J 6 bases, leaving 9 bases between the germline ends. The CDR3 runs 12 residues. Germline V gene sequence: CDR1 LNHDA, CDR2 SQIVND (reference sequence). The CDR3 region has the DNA TGTGCCAGTAGACCCCCGGGTCAGCCCCAGCATTTT. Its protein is CASRPPGQPQHF.

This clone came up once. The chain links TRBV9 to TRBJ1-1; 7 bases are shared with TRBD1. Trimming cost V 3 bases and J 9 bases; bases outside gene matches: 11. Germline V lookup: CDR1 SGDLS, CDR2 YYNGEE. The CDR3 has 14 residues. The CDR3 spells CASSATGHLSQAFF. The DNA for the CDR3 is TGTGCCAGCAGCGCGACAGGGCATTTGTCTCAAGCTTTCTTT.